Listed below are T cell receptor beta chains from one sample, sequenced in a study of T-cell memory formation after mild COVID-19. Each CDR3 protein gets one entry after TCRdb re-called the 5' RACE reads with MiXCR. The profile shows about 430,000 distinct CDR3 sequences, roughly a quarter of them singletons. Sequencing used PBMCs or a T cell subset sorted from them (not recorded which). These receptors came from an adult woman who had mild COVID-19 (a few samples of this study predate the infection). Cell type and time point are not known. CDR3s include the opening cysteine and the closing phenylalanine or tryptophan. Each record gives: J gene, V gene, CDR3 protein.

TRBJ1-6 | TRBV27 | CASSSDRNRSPLHF
TRBJ2-2 | TRBV7-3 | CASAPRGLTGELFF
TRBJ2-3 | TRBV7-2 | CASSLNPRTIAGNTDTQYF
TRBJ1-3 | TRBV7-8 | CASSLTRLGNTIYF
TRBJ1-1 | TRBV6-5 | CASSYSRGGSLMNTEAFF
TRBJ2-3 | TRBV7-9 | CASSLFLGGTDTQYF
TRBJ2-1 | TRBV6-6 | CASSYELSSYNEQFF
TRBJ2-1 | TRBV5-1 | CASSLELAGNNEQFF
TRBJ2-2 | TRBV24-1 | CATSDPQAGLNTGELFF
TRBJ2-7 | TRBV9 | CASSPSSGFSYEQYF
TRBJ2-2 | TRBV9 | CASSVGGVSGELFF
TRBJ2-5 | TRBV3-1 | CASRGGWGTQETQYF
TRBJ2-7 | TRBV6-5 | CASSSTLSGNSYEQYF
TRBJ2-5 | TRBV5-1 | CASSPRTSGGFGFQETQYF
TRBJ2-7 | TRBV29-1 | CSVTIPETLSYEQYF
TRBJ1-2 | TRBV12-3/TRBV12-4 | CASSLRGANYGYTF
TRBJ1-4 | TRBV7-2 | CASSQGPGQGGEKLFF
TRBJ1-2 | TRBV10-3 | CAISGGDSQNYGYTF
TRBJ2-7 | TRBV6-5 | CASSLVAGGGHEQYF
TRBJ2-7 | TRBV20-1 | CSARDGGTASYEQYF
TRBJ2-3 | TRBV24-1 | CATSDLPDSTDTQYF
TRBJ2-7 | TRBV6-2/TRBV6-3 | CASSGLAGDLSSYEQYF
TRBJ1-1 | TRBV7-9 | CASSGGAVGTEAFF
TRBJ2-1 | TRBV5-1 | CASSLASPNEQFF
TRBJ2-7 | TRBV18 | CASSPPSFPSYEQYF
TRBJ2-1 | TRBV6-1 | CASSGTGTSGRDEQFF
TRBJ2-2 | TRBV7-2 | CASSPSLTGELFF
TRBJ2-4 | TRBV14 | CASSGGRIQYF
TRBJ2-7 | TRBV7-9 | CASSLAVEQYF
TRBJ1-1 | TRBV29-1 | CSTRQRLNTEAFF
TRBJ1-6 | TRBV6-5 | CASSEQGDSPLHF
TRBJ2-3 | TRBV12-3/TRBV12-4 | CASSYGLFTDTQYF